One sample yielded the 24 T cell receptor beta chains listed below, sequenced in a study of shared T cell receptors in the human thymus. The data were produced by immunoSEQ multiplex PCR, yet TCRdb's version contains in-frame clones alone and is incomplete. Found here are more than 550,000 clones, 70% to 90% of them singletons; the top ten hold 0.0094%. This sample was shared with a second study, whose subject was human thymus T cells.

Source material: thymocytes. The origin of the receptors is a boy in the first two years of life with a congenital heart defect.

The rearrangement joins TRBV5-4 to TRBJ1-1; 8 nucleotides align to TRBD1. The CDR3 runs 15 residues. CDR1 is SGHNT and CDR2 is YYREEE in the germline V gene (reference sequence). The V gene end was trimmed by 5 bases and the J gene end by 4 bases; junction bases not matched to a gene: 10. CDR3 residues: CASSFQGANVTEAFF. CDR3 coding DNA: TGTGCCAGCAGTTTCCAGGGGGCAAATGTCACTGAAGCTTTCTTT.

J is TRBJ2-6 and V is TRBV15, with D perhaps matching TRBD2 (6 bases). The CDR3 has 16 residues. V was trimmed by 8 bases and J by 3 bases, leaving 17 bases between them. Germline assignment: CDR1 LNHNV and CDR2 YYDKDF (reference sequence). CDR3 sequence reads: CATFSPLEGGANVLTF. DNA for the CDR3: TGTGCCACCTTCTCCCCGCTGGAGGGTGGGGCCAACGTCCTGACTTTC.

V usage is TRBV4-3 and J usage is TRBJ1-4, with D perhaps TRBD1 (6 bases). The CDR3 spans 19 residues. V was pared by 4 bases and J by 4 bases, with 25 bases between. From germline, CDR1 is LGHNA and CDR2 YSLEER. CDR3 coding DNA: TGCGCCAGCAGCCGAACGGACGCCGGACAGAGTTTCGTTAATGAAAAACTGTTTTTT. Residues: CASSRTDAGQSFVNEKLFF.

The rearrangement links TRBV27 to TRBJ1-5; 8 nucleotides agree with TRBD1. The germline gives CDR1 MNHEY, CDR2 SMNVEV (reference sequence). J gave up 4 bases and V 5 bases, and 10 bases lay outside the gene matches. The CDR3 is 16 residues long. CDR3 protein: CASSTSGQEVNQPQHF. The DNA of the CDR3 is TGTGCCAGCAGTACATCGGGACAGGAGGTGAATCAGCCCCAGCATTTT.

The chain uses TRBV6-1 and TRBJ1-2, with TRBD1 identical over 10 bases. Germline CDR1 is MNHNS and CDR2 is SASEGT. CDR3 length: 14 residues. V lost 5 bases, J lost 3 bases, and 3 bases stayed unmatched. The CDR3 region has the DNA TGTGCCAGCAGTCGACAGGGGGCGTACTATGGCTACACCTTC. Translation: CASSRQGAYYGYTF.

The rearrangement links TRBV9 to TRBJ2-5, with D possibly matching TRBD2 (5 bases). Trimming took off 4 bases at V and 1 base at J, with 11 bases between the two ends. The V gene's germline CDR1 is SGDLS and CDR2 YYNGEE. The CDR3 is made up of 14 amino acids. The CDR3 DNA follows: TGTGCCAGCAGCCCTCGCGCGGGCCAAGAGACCCAGTACTTC. Translation: CASSPRAGQETQYF. The whole variable domain, remainder taken from reference TRBV9 and TRBJ2-5, is DSGVTQTPKHLITATGQRVTLRCSPRSGDLSVYWYQQSLDQGLQFLIQYYNGEERAKGNILERFSAQQFPDLHSELNLSSLELGDSALYFCASSPRAGQETQYFGPGTRLLVL.

The rearrangement links TRBV7-2 to TRBJ2-7, with 10 bases identical to TRBD1. This CDR3 has 14 amino acids. Germline V lookup: CDR1 SGHTA, CDR2 FQGNSA. V was pared by 7 bases and J by 3 bases, with 6 bases of the junction left unmatched. CDR3 in amino acids: CASTRTGGHYEQYF. The CDR3 DNA reads TGTGCCAGCACTAGGACAGGGGGACACTACGAGCAGTACTTC.

As concerns this clone: Other DNA sequences in this specimen translate into the identical CDR3. V is TRBV6-5 and J is TRBJ2-7, with 7 bases identical to TRBD2. The CDR3 extends over 14 amino acids. Germline assignment: CDR1 MNHEY and CDR2 SVGAGI. V trimming: 2 bases; J trimming: 2 bases; junction bases outside the gene matches: 3. CDR3: CASSYGGGAYEQYF. The CDR3 DNA reads TGTGCCAGCAGTTACGGCGGGGGTGCCTACGAGCAGTACTTC.

The chain is built from TRBV7-9 and TRBJ2-5; 8 positions match TRBD1. The CDR3 is made up of 12 amino acids. Germline assignment: CDR1 SEHNR and CDR2 FQNEAQ (reference sequence). Unmatched junction bases numbered 3, after V lost 7 bases and J lost 5 bases. The CDR3 DNA follows: TGTGCCAGCACCACAGGGGGGGAGACCCAGTACTTC. Its protein product is CASTTGGETQYF.

The chain recombines TRBV30 with TRBJ2-2, with TRBD1 identical over 9 bases. This CDR3 has 15 amino acids. Trimming removed 5 bases from V and 9 bases from J; junction bases left unmatched: 13. Per the germline V gene, CDR1 is GTSNPN and CDR2 is SVGIG (reference sequence). In DNA, the CDR3 is TGTGCCTGGGGGGGGACAGGGATAGCCAAGCGGGAGCTGTTTTTT. Translating it yields CAWGGTGIAKRELFF.

This clone was detected once. The chain uses TRBV28 and TRBJ2-2; no firm D call. Between the trimmed V and J ends, which lost 2 bases and 8 bases, there was a span of 6 bases. The germline V gene encodes CDR1 MDHEN and CDR2 SYDVKM. CDR3 length: 12 residues. This CDR3 is CASSLIAGELFF. The DNA of the CDR3 is TGTGCCAGCAGTTTAATAGCTGGGGAGCTGTTTTTT.

The J gene is TRBJ1-1, the V gene TRBV13, with 8 bases fitting TRBD1. The germline V gene has CDR1 PRHDT and CDR2 FYEKMQ (reference sequence). Trimming at V came to 4 bases and at J to 1 base, leaving 23 bases not matched to a gene. CDR3 size: 21 residues. The CDR3 sequence is CASSSPQLATPGGVGNTEAFF. CDR3 nucleotide sequence: TGTGCCAGCAGCTCCCCACAGCTCGCAACACCAGGGGGCGTAGGGAACACTGAAGCTTTCTTT.

This chain connects TRBV9 to TRBJ1-1; possibly TRBD1 for D (6 bases). The V end lost 0 bases, the J end lost 1 base, and 16 bases lay between the germline ends. CDR3 length: 17 amino acids. The germline V gene has CDR1 SGDLS and CDR2 YYNGEE. The CDR3 DNA is TGTGCCAGCAGCGTAGGTTTGGGGGGGGCTGGGAACACTGAAGCTTTCTTT. Translated: CASSVGLGGAGNTEAFF.

V usage is TRBV27 and J usage is TRBJ2-2; the match to TRBD2 covers 12 bases. This CDR3 is 19 amino acids long. J gave up 5 bases and V 6 bases, and 16 bases lay outside the gene matches. Per germline, CDR1 MNHEY and CDR2 SMNVEV (reference sequence). DNA for the CDR3: TGTGCCAGCAGCAAACCTGCAGTGACTAGCGGGAGTGGGACCGGGGAGCTGTTTTTT. Its translation: CASSKPAVTSGSGTGELFF.

This chain connects TRBV5-5 to TRBJ2-7; 7 bases fit TRBD1. CDR1 and CDR2 from the germline V gene are SGHKS and YYEKEE (reference sequence). J gave up 0 bases and V 2 bases, and 11 bases lay outside the gene matches. The CDR3 totals 17 residues. The CDR3 here is CASSLNSQGSYSYEQYF. DNA of the CDR3: TGTGCCAGCAGCTTAAATTCACAGGGGTCGTACTCCTACGAGCAGTACTTC.

V gene TRBV2 combines with J gene TRBJ2-2, with 9 bases that match TRBD1. This CDR3 is 15 amino acids long. With V trimmed by 7 bases and J by 2 bases, 5 bases remained unmatched. The germline gives CDR1 SNHLY, CDR2 FYNNEI. The CDR3: CASTKGQGNTGELFF. As DNA, the CDR3 is TGTGCCAGCACAAAGGGACAGGGAAACACCGGGGAGCTGTTTTTT.

This chain connects TRBV29-1 to TRBJ1-1, with D hard to call. Germline loops: CDR1 SQVTM, CDR2 ANQGSEA. CDR3 length: 12 amino acids. Trimming left V 6 bases short and J 4 bases short, with 12 bases between. The CDR3 sequence is CSVSGLSTEAFF. The DNA of the CDR3 is TGCAGCGTGTCAGGACTTTCCACTGAAGCTTTCTTT. Looking up the rest from reference TRBV29-1 and TRBJ1-1 gives the full variable domain: SAVISQKPSRDICQRGTSLTIQCQVDSQVTMMFWYRQQPGQSLTLIATANQGSEATYESGFVIDKFPISRPNLTFSTLTVSNMSPEDSSIYLCSVSGLSTEAFFGQGTRLTVV.

The chain uses TRBV27 and TRBJ1-4; 7 nucleotides align to TRBD1. J lost 6 bases, V lost 5 bases, and 9 bases had no gene match. Germline V gene sequence: CDR1 MNHEY, CDR2 SMNVEV (reference sequence). The CDR3 has 15 amino acids. The CDR3 DNA reads TGTGCCAGCAGTGTTCGAGACAGGGACGATGAAAAACTGTTTTTT. Protein product: CASSVRDRDDEKLFF.

V is TRBV4-3 and J is TRBJ2-3, with TRBD1 matching 9 bases. The V gene end was trimmed by 1 base and the J gene end by 2 bases; junction bases not matched to a gene: 1. In germline, CDR1 is LGHNA, CDR2 YSLEER. This CDR3 has 15 amino acids. The CDR3 DNA sequence: TGCGCCAGCAGCCAAGGGGACAGGGTCACAGATACGCAGTATTTT. Amino acids: CASSQGDRVTDTQYF.

The chain uses TRBV28 and TRBJ2-3; D remains ambiguous. Trimming took off 1 base at V and 1 base at J, with 18 bases between the two ends. This CDR3 region has 18 residues. From germline, CDR1 is MDHEN and CDR2 SYDVKM. The CDR3: CASSLYRPEASRTDTQYF. As DNA, the CDR3 is TGTGCCAGCAGTTTATACCGCCCCGAGGCCTCCCGCACAGATACGCAGTATTTT.

J is TRBJ2-5 and V is TRBV7-9, with D maybe TRBD1 (6 bases). This CDR3 spans 14 amino acids. CDR1 is SEHNR and CDR2 is FQNEAQ in the germline V gene (reference sequence). V lost 4 bases to trimming and J lost 3 bases, with 12 bases between them. CDR3 DNA sequence: TGTGCCAGCAGCTGGGGCAGGGGCGAAGAGACCCAGTACTTC. This translates into CASSWGRGEETQYF.

The V call is TRBV9, the J call TRBJ2-3; 7 nucleotides match TRBD2. J gave up 6 bases and V 0 bases, and 13 bases lay outside the gene matches. This CDR3 has 17 amino acids. Germline V gene data show CDR1 as SGDLS and CDR2 as YYNGEE. The CDR3 coding sequence is TGTGCCAGCAGCGTAGCTTCGTCGGCTAGCGGAGGGGATACGCAGTATTTT. It specifies CASSVASSASGGDTQYF. The complete variable domain, with remaining parts taken from reference TRBV9 and TRBJ2-3, reads DSGVTQTPKHLITATGQRVTLRCSPRSGDLSVYWYQQSLDQGLQFLIQYYNGEERAKGNILERFSAQQFPDLHSELNLSSLELGDSALYFCASSVASSASGGDTQYFGPGTRLTVL.

V usage is TRBV15 and J usage is TRBJ1-2; D gene ambiguous. This CDR3 is built from 13 residues. Germline CDR1 and CDR2: LNHNV and YYDKDF (reference sequence). Trimming took 3 bases from V and 3 from J, leaving 8 bases between them. CDR3 DNA: TGTGCCACCAGCAGCCATCAGTACTATGGCTACACCTTC. Amino acid sequence: CATSSHQYYGYTF.

The rearrangement links TRBV15 to TRBJ1-2; possible D gene TRBD1, 6 bases. CDR1 is LNHNV and CDR2 is YYDKDF in the germline V gene (reference sequence). Deletions cut 2 bases from V and 5 bases from J, with 24 bases between. This CDR3 spans 18 amino acids. CDR3 in amino acids: CATSRSQGLGRILYGYTF. CDR3 nucleotides: TGTGCCACCAGCAGAAGTCAGGGGTTGGGGCGGATCCTTTATGGCTACACCTTC.